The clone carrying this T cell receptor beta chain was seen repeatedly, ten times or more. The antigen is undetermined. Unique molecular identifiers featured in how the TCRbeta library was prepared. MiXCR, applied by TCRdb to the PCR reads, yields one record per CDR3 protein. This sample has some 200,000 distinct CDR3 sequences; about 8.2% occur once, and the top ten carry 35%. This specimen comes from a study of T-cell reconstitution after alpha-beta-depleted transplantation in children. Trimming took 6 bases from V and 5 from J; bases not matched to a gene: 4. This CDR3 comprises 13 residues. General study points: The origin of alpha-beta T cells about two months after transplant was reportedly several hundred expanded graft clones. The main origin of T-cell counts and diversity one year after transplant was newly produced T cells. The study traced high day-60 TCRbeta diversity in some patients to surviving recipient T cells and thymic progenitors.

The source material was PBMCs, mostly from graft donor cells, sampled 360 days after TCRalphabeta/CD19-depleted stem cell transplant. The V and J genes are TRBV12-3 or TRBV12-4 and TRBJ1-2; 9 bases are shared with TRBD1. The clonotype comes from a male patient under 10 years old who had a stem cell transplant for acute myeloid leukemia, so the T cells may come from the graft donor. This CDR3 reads CASSPDRGYGYTF. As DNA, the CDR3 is TGTGCCAGCAGCCCGGACAGGGGATATGGCTACACCTTC.